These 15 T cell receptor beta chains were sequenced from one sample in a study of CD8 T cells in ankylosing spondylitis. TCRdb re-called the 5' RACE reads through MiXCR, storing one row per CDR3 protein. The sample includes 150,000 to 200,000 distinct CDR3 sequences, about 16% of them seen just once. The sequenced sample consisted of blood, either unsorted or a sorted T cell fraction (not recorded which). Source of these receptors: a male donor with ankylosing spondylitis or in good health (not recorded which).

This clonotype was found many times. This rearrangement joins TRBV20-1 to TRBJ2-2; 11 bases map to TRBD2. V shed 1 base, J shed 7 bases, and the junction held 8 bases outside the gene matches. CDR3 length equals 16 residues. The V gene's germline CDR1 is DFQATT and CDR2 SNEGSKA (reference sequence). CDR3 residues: CSARVYSGRADGELFF. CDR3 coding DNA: TGCAGTGCTAGAGTCTATAGCGGGAGGGCCGACGGGGAGCTGTTTTTT.

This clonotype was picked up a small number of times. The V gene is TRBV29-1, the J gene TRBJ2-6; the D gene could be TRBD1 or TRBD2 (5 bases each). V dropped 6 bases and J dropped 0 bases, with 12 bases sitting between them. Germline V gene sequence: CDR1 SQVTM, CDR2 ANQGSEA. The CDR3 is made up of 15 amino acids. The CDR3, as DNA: TGCAGCGTAGGGACGCAGAGCTCTGGGGCCAACGTCCTGACTTTC. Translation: CSVGTQSSGANVLTF.

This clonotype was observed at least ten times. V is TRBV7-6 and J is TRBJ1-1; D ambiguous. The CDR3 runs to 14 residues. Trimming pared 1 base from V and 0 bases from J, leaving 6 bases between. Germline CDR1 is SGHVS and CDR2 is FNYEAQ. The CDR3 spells CASSLELVNTEAFF. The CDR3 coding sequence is TGTGCCAGCAGCTTAGAGTTGGTGAACACTGAAGCTTTCTTT.

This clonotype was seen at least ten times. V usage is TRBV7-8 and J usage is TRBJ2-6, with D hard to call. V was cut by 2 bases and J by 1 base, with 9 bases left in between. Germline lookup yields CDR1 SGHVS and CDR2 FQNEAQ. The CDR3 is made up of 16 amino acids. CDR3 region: CASSLQTPSGANVLTF. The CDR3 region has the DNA TGTGCCAGCAGCTTACAAACTCCTTCTGGGGCCAACGTCCTGACTTTC.

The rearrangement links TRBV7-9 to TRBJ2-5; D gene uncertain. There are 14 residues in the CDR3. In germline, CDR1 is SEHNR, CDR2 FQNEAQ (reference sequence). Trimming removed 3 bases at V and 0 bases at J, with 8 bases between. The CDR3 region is CASSFDLDQETQYF. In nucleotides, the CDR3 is TGTGCCAGCAGCTTTGACTTAGACCAAGAGACCCAGTACTTC.

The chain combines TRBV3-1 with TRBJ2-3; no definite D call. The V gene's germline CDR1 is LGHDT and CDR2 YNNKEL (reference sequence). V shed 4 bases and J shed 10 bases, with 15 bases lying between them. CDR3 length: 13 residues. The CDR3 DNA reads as TGTGCCAGCAGCCCCTATTCTCTCGGGCCGCAGTATTTT. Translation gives CASSPYSLGPQYF.

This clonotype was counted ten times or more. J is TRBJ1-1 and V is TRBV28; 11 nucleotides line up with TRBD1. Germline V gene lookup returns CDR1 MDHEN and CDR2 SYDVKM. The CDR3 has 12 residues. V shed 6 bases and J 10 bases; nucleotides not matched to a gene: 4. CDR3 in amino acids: CASRWTGGSAFF. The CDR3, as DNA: TGTGCCAGCAGGTGGACAGGGGGCTCAGCTTTCTTT.

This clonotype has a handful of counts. The CDR3 protein is CASSTGTGSPYEQYF. CDR3 sequence (DNA): TGTGCCAGCAGTACCGGGACAGGGTCCCCCTACGAGCAGTACTTC. The chain employs TRBV28 and TRBJ2-7; TRBD1 aligns across 9 bases. This CDR3 contains 15 residues. Germline assignment: CDR1 MDHEN and CDR2 SYDVKM. Trimming took 5 bases from V and 2 from J; bases not matched to a gene: 7. The entire variable domain, with the rest obtained from reference TRBV28 and TRBJ2-7, is as follows: DVKVTQSSRYLVKRTGEKVFLECVQDMDHENMFWYRQDPGLGLRLIYFSYDVKMKEKGDIPEGYSVSREKKERFSLILESASTNQTSMYLCASSTGTGSPYEQYFGPGTRLTVT.

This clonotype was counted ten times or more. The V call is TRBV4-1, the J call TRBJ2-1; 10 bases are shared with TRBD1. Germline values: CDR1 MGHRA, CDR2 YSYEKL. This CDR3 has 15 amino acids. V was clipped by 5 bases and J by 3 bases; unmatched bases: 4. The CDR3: CASSTGTGVYNEQFF. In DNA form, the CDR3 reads TGCGCCAGCAGCACCGGGACAGGGGTCTACAATGAGCAGTTCTTC.

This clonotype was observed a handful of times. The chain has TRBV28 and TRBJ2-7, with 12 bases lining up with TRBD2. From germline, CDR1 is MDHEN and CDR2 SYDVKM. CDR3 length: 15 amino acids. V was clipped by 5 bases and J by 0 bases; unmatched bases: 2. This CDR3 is CASSVTSGSSYEQYF. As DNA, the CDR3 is TGTGCCAGCAGTGTGACTAGCGGGAGCTCCTACGAGCAGTACTTC.

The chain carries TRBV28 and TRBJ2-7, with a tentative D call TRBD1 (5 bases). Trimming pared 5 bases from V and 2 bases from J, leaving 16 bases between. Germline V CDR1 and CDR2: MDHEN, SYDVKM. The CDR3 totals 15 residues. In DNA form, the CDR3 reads TGTGCCAGCAGTCCGGCAGGGATTGCGACCTACGAGCAGTACTTC. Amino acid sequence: CASSPAGIATYEQYF.

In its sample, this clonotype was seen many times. CDR3 sequence: CSAGIPGLVSSEQFF. The CDR3 coding sequence is TGCAGTGCTGGAATCCCGGGACTAGTATCCTCTGAGCAGTTCTTC. The V gene is TRBV20-1, the J gene TRBJ2-1; the match to TRBD2 covers 8 bases. After removal of 5 bases from V and 9 bases from J, the junction contained 15 bases not matched to a gene. Germline V lookup: CDR1 DFQATT, CDR2 SNEGSKA (reference sequence). The CDR3 totals 15 residues.

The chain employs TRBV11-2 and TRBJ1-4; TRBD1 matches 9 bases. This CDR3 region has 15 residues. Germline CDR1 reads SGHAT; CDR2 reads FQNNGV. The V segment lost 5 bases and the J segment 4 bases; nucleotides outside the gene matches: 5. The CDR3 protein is CASSAWTGDNEKLFF. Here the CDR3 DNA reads TGTGCCAGCAGCGCCTGGACAGGGGATAATGAAAAACTGTTTTTT.

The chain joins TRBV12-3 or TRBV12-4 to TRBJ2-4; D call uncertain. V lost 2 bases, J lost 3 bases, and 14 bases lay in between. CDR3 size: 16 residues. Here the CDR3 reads CASSLQQRWGKNIQYF. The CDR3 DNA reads TGTGCCAGCAGTTTACAGCAACGTTGGGGCAAAAACATTCAGTACTTC.

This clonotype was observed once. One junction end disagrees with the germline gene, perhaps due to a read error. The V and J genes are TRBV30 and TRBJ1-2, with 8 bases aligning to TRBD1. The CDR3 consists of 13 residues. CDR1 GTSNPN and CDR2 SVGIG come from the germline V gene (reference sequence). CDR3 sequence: CAWRAGQDYDYTF. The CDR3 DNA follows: TGTGCCTGGCGGGCGGGACAGGACTATGACTACACCTTC.